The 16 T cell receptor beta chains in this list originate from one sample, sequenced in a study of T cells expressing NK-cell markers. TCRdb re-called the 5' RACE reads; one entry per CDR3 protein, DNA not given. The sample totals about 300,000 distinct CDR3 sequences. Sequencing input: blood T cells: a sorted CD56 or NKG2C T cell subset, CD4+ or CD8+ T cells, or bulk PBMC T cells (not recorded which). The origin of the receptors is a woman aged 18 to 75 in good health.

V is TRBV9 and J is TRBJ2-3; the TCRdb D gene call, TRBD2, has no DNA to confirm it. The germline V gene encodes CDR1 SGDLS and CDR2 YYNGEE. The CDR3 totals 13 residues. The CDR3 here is CASSVRLVDTQYF.

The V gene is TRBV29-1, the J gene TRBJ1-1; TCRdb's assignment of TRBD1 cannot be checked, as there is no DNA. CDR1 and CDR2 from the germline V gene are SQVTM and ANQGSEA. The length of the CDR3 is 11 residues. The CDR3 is CSGQASTEAFF.

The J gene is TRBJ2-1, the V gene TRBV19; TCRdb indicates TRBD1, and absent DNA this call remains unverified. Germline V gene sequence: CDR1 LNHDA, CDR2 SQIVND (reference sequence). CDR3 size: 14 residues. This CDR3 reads CASSMGGAYNEQFF. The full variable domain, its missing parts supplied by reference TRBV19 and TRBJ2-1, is DGGITQSPKYLFRKEGQNVTLSCEQNLNHDAMYWYRQDPGQGLRLIYYSQIVNDFQKGDIAEGYSVSREKKESFPLTVTSAQKNPTAFYLCASSMGGAYNEQFFGPGTRLTVL.

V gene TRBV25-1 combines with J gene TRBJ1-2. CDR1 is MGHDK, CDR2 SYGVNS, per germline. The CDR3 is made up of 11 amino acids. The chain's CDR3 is CASSNDGGYTF.

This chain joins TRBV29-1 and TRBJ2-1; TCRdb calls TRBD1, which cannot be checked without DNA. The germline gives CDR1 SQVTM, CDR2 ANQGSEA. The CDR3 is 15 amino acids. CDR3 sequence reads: CSVEDGGQRYNEQFF.

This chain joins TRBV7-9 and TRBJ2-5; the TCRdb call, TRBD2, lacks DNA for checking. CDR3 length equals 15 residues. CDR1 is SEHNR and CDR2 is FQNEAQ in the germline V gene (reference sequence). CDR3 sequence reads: CASSSLGTAEETQYF.

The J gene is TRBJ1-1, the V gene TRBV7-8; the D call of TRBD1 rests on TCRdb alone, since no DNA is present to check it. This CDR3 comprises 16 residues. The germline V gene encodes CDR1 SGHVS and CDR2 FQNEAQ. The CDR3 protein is CASSGSFTGWGTEAFF. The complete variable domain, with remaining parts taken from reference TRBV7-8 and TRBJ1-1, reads GAGVSQSPRYKVAKRGQDVALRCDPISGHVSLFWYQQALGQGPEFLTYFQNEAQLDKSGLPSDRFFAERPEGSVSTLKIQRTQQEDSAVYLCASSGSFTGWGTEAFFGQGTRLTVV.

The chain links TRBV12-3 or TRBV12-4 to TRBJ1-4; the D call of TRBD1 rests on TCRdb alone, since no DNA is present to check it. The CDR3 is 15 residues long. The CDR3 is CASSQGGIPNEKLFF.

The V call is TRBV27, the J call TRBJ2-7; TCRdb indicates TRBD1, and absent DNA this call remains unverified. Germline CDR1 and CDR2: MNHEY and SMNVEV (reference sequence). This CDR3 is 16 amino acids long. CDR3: CASRPVPGTMGSEQYF.

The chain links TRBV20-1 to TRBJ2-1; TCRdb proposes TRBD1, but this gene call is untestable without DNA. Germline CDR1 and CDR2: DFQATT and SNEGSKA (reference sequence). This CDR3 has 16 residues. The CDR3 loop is CSARDSGTTSYNEQFF.

The CDR3: CASSVASGGAGMETQYF. V and J are TRBV9 and TRBJ2-5; TCRdb lists TRBD2, though no DNA is available to test this call. This CDR3 is 17 amino acids long. CDR1 is SGDLS and CDR2 is YYNGEE in the germline V gene.

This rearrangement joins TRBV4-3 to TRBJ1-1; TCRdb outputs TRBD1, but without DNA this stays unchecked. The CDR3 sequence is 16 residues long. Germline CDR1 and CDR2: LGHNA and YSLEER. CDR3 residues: CASRLEGQQGNTEAFF.

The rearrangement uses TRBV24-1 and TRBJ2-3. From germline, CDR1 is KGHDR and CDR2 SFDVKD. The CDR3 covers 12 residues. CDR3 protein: CATSGDLGTQYF.

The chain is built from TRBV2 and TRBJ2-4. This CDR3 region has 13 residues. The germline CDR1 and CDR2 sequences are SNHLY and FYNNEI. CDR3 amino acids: CASRILAKNIQYF.

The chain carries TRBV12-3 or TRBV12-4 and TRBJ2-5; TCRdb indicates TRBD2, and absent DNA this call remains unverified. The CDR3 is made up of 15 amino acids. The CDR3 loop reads CASSSSGRGRETQYF.

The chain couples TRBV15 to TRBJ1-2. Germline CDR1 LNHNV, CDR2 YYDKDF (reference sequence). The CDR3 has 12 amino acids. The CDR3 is CATSRGNYGYTF.